The next 9 T cell receptor beta chains were all read from a single sample in a study of cytomegalovirus exposure and HLA in healthy donors (TCRdb year 2017). Libraries were constructed by the immunoSEQ multiplex PCR assay. For the multiplex PCR, a mixture combining 60 forward primers for TCR Vbeta segments and 13 reverse primers for TCR Jbeta segments was used. Sourced from immuneACCESS, this table was stored by TCRdb with only in-frame sequences that have V and J called. A share of the clones is absent; for the studies checked, an unresolved V gene accounts for under half, and the remainder has no known explanation. The sample table shows about 130,000 clones, and 80% are seen once. Around 8.9% of the sample is taken by the ten largest. Sequencing used PBMCs. All receptors derive from a man aged 25 to 45 in good health and CMV-seropositive.

V gene TRBV6-6 combines with J gene TRBJ2-2; D unclear. The CDR3 length is 11 residues. Trimming left V 7 bases short and J 6 bases short, with 6 bases between. Germline values: CDR1 MNHNY, CDR2 SVGAGI (reference sequence). The CDR3 loop is CASTSAGELFF. In DNA, the CDR3 is TGTGCCAGCACCTCTGCCGGGGAGCTGTTTTTT.

V is TRBV30 and J is TRBJ2-5, with 10 bases that match TRBD1. CDR1 and CDR2 (germline): GTSNPN, SVGIG (reference sequence). The CDR3 contains 16 residues. Trimming removed 0 bases from V and 5 bases from J; junction bases left unmatched: 9. The DNA for the CDR3 is TGTGCCTGGAGTGTACGGGGACAGGGGTTTCCGGAGACCCAGTACTTC. Translating gives CAWSVRGQGFPETQYF.

The chain carries TRBV29-1 and TRBJ2-3, with 9 bases that match TRBD2. The J segment lost 1 base and the V segment lost 6 bases, leaving 5 bases of the junction unmatched. CDR1 SQVTM and CDR2 ANQGSEA come from the germline V gene. There are 14 residues in the CDR3. CDR3 DNA: TGCAGCGTCGCACCTAGCGGGGGCACAGATACGCAGTATTTT. This gives the protein CSVAPSGGTDTQYF.

The V gene is TRBV27, the J gene TRBJ1-1; no reliable D call. Germline V gives CDR1 MNHEY, CDR2 SMNVEV (reference sequence). V dropped 0 bases and J dropped 4 bases, with 12 bases sitting between them. This CDR3 region has 15 residues. The DNA for the CDR3 is TGTGCCAGCAGTTTATCCGGGAACGTGGGCACTGAAGCTTTCTTT. It yields the protein CASSLSGNVGTEAFF.

This rearrangement joins TRBV10-3 to TRBJ1-3; TRBD1 is a possible D gene (5 bases). CDR3 length equals 14 residues. Trimming cost V 2 bases and J 7 bases, with 12 bases left between them. CDR1 is ENHRY and CDR2 is SYGVKD in the germline V gene. The CDR3 spells CAISENVGGNTIYF. CDR3 DNA sequence: TGTGCCATCAGTGAGAATGTGGGGGGGAACACCATATATTTT.

The V gene is TRBV7-2, the J gene TRBJ2-5; the D gene is possibly TRBD1 (5 bases). V was pared by 1 base and J by 5 bases, with 8 bases between. The CDR3 is 13 residues long. Germline CDR1 is SGHTA and CDR2 is FQGNSA. The CDR3 bases are TGTGCCAGCAGCTTAGTTTACAGGGAGACCCAGTACTTC. Translating it yields CASSLVYRETQYF. The full variable domain, in which reference TRBV7-2 and TRBJ2-5 provide the parts outside the CDR3, is GAGVSQSPSNKVTEKGKDVELRCDPISGHTALYWYRQSLGQGLEFLIYFQGNSAPDKSGLPSDRFSAERTGGSVSTLTIQRTQQEDSAVYLCASSLVYRETQYFGPGTRLLVL.

In this sample, this clone turned up once. The rearrangement uses TRBV11-2 and TRBJ1-1; TRBD1 aligns across 10 bases. V lost 3 bases, J lost 3 bases, and 7 bases stayed unmatched. CDR3 length: 16 residues. CDR1 is SGHAT and CDR2 is FQNNGV in the germline V gene. CDR3 nucleotide sequence: TGTGCCAGCAGCTTCAACACCGGGACAGGGGACACTGAAGCTTTCTTT. It yields the protein CASSFNTGTGDTEAFF.

The sample holds a few counts of this clone. The rearrangement joins TRBV5-1 to TRBJ1-3; tentative D call: TRBD1 (5 bases). Per germline, CDR1 SGHRS and CDR2 YFSETQ. V was trimmed by 4 bases and J by 1 base, leaving 12 bases between them. The length of the CDR3 is 15 residues. This chain's CDR3 is CASSTDQGSGNTIYF. The CDR3 bases are TGCGCCAGCAGCACGGACCAGGGTTCTGGAAACACCATATATTTT.

CDR3 loop: CASSPSVGGEQFF. In nucleotides, the CDR3 is TGCGCCAGCAGTCCTTCTGTTGGGGGGGAGCAGTTCTTC. The chain employs TRBV10-1 and TRBJ2-1, with D maybe TRBD2 (6 bases). The CDR3 is made up of 13 amino acids. Germline-derived CDR1 and CDR2 are WNHNN and SYGVQD (reference sequence). Trimming left V 5 bases short and J 10 bases short, with 15 bases between.